This is a list of T cell receptor beta chains from one sample in a study of regulatory T cells in long-lasting Graves disease. TCRdb itself ran the multiplex PCR reads through MiXCR, one entry per CDR3 protein. The sample records about 440,000 distinct CDR3 sequences, around 15% being singletons. These same data were also listed under a study on T cells in Graves' hyperthyroidism and ophthalmopathy.

The material sequenced was peripheral blood mononuclear cells (PBMCs), taken at new diagnosis, from a patient treated with antithyroid drugs. The receptors were gathered from a woman aged 30 to 39 with Graves disease. The CDR3 runs from the conserved cysteine through the conserved F or W. Fields, in order: V gene, J gene, clone size, D gene, CDR3 protein, CDR3 DNA. A D gene is named only where the DNA matches it firmly. Some rows mark clone size as missing; the rest say once, few, many or name a class of expanded clone.

v_gene: TRBV28; j_gene: TRBJ2-1; abundance: many; d_gene: TRBD2; CDR3aa: CASSLRTSGRGLNEQFF; CDR3nt: TGTGCCAGCAGTTTGAGGACTAGCGGGAGAGGGTTGAATGAGCAGTTCTTC
v_gene: TRBV28; j_gene: TRBJ1-4; abundance: few; d_gene: NA; CDR3aa: CASRQRGEKLFF; CDR3nt: TGTGCCAGCAGGCAAAGGGGCGAAAAACTGTTTTTT
v_gene: TRBV19; j_gene: TRBJ2-1; abundance: NA; d_gene: NA; CDR3aa: CASSPGSQYPYNEQFF; CDR3nt: TGTGCCAGTAGTCCAGGGAGCCAGTATCCCTACAATGAGCAGTTCTTC
v_gene: TRBV20-1; j_gene: TRBJ2-7; abundance: many; d_gene: NA; CDR3aa: CSARTRAKRDEQYF; CDR3nt: TGCAGTGCTAGGACCAGGGCTAAACGGGACGAGCAGTACTTC
v_gene: TRBV15; j_gene: TRBJ2-2; abundance: few; d_gene: NA; CDR3aa: CATSRTYTGELFF; CDR3nt: TGTGCCACCAGCAGAACTTACACCGGGGAGCTGTTTTTT
v_gene: TRBV11-2; j_gene: TRBJ2-5; abundance: NA; d_gene: NA; CDR3aa: CASSPSPAVKTQYF; CDR3nt: TGTGCCAGCAGCCCTAGCCCCGCGGTAAAGACCCAGTACTTC
v_gene: TRBV29-1; j_gene: TRBJ1-1; abundance: many; d_gene: NA; CDR3aa: CSVEDRTVNTEAFF; CDR3nt: TGCAGCGTTGAAGATCGGACAGTGAACACTGAAGCTTTCTTT
v_gene: TRBV4-1; j_gene: TRBJ2-7; abundance: many; d_gene: NA; CDR3aa: CASSQVVVGEQYF; CDR3nt: TGCGCCAGCAGCCAAGTGGTAGTGGGCGAGCAGTACTTC
v_gene: TRBV14; j_gene: TRBJ2-1; abundance: many; d_gene: NA; CDR3aa: CASSQAHEQFF; CDR3nt: TGTGCCAGCAGCCAAGCGCATGAGCAGTTCTTC
v_gene: TRBV3-1; j_gene: TRBJ2-4; abundance: many; d_gene: NA; CDR3aa: CASSQEGGRLYF; CDR3nt: TGTGCCAGCAGCCAAGAAGGTGGGAGGCTGTACTTC
v_gene: TRBV4-1; j_gene: TRBJ2-7; abundance: many; d_gene: NA; CDR3aa: CASSQVEGEQYF; CDR3nt: TGCGCCAGCAGCCAAGTTGAGGGCGAGCAGTACTTC
v_gene: TRBV28; j_gene: TRBJ2-3; abundance: many; d_gene: NA; CDR3aa: CASILGRGMDTQYF; CDR3nt: TGTGCCAGCATCCTAGGTCGGGGAATGGATACGCAGTATTTT
v_gene: TRBV18; j_gene: TRBJ2-3; abundance: many; d_gene: NA; CDR3aa: CASSPLEQLGTDTQYF; CDR3nt: TGTGCCAGCTCACCACTCGAACAGCTGGGCACAGATACGCAGTATTTT
v_gene: TRBV5-1; j_gene: TRBJ2-6; abundance: many; d_gene: NA; CDR3aa: CASSFSAVSGANVLTF; CDR3nt: TGCGCCAGCAGCTTCAGTGCGGTCTCTGGGGCCAACGTCCTGACTTTC
v_gene: TRBV11-2; j_gene: TRBJ1-1; abundance: many; d_gene: NA; CDR3aa: CASSQAGTTEAFF; CDR3nt: TGTGCCAGCAGCCAAGCGGGCACCACTGAAGCTTTCTTT
v_gene: TRBV7-9; j_gene: TRBJ2-1; abundance: many; d_gene: NA; CDR3aa: CASSPLSGSGYNEQFF; CDR3nt: TGTGCCAGCAGCCCACTATCAGGGTCCGGTTACAATGAGCAGTTCTTC
v_gene: TRBV24-1; j_gene: TRBJ2-3; abundance: few; d_gene: TRBD1; CDR3aa: CATSDGTGGDTQYF; CDR3nt: TGTGCCACCAGTGATGGGACAGGGGGTGATACGCAGTATTTT
v_gene: TRBV3-1; j_gene: TRBJ2-3; abundance: many; d_gene: TRBD1; CDR3aa: CASRRQGSTDTQYF; CDR3nt: TGTGCCAGCAGGAGACAGGGTAGCACAGATACGCAGTATTTT
v_gene: TRBV24-1; j_gene: TRBJ2-2; abundance: many; d_gene: NA; CDR3aa: CATSEPRDTTNTGELFF; CDR3nt: TGTGCCACCAGTGAACCGCGGGACACGACGAACACCGGGGAGCTGTTTTTT
v_gene: TRBV18; j_gene: TRBJ2-1; abundance: many; d_gene: NA; CDR3aa: CASSPPLARYNEQFF; CDR3nt: TGTGCCAGCTCACCACCTCTAGCGAGATACAATGAGCAGTTCTTC
v_gene: TRBV24-1; j_gene: TRBJ1-2; abundance: many; d_gene: NA; CDR3aa: CATSDDTEANYGYTF; CDR3nt: TGTGCCACCAGTGATGACACCGAAGCTAACTATGGCTACACCTTC
v_gene: TRBV6-4; j_gene: TRBJ1-1; abundance: many; d_gene: NA; CDR3aa: CASSADTEAFF; CDR3nt: TGTGCCAGCAGTGCCGACACTGAAGCTTTCTTT
v_gene: TRBV5-5; j_gene: TRBJ1-5; abundance: NA; d_gene: NA; CDR3aa: CASSSQARGPQHF; CDR3nt: TGTGCCAGCAGCTCCCAGGCCAGGGGGCCCCAGCATTTT
v_gene: TRBV12-3/TRBV12-4; j_gene: TRBJ2-5; abundance: NA; d_gene: TRBD1; CDR3aa: CASSFWTGATETQYF; CDR3nt: TGTGCCAGCAGTTTCTGGACAGGGGCCACGGAGACCCAGTACTTC
v_gene: TRBV5-8; j_gene: TRBJ1-2; abundance: many; d_gene: NA; CDR3aa: CASSLRWQAYGYTF; CDR3nt: TGTGCCAGCAGCTTGAGGTGGCAGGCCTATGGCTACACCTTC
v_gene: TRBV12-3/TRBV12-4; j_gene: TRBJ2-2; abundance: many; d_gene: NA; CDR3aa: CASSLNRANTGELFF; CDR3nt: TGTGCCAGCAGTTTAAACAGGGCTAACACCGGGGAGCTGTTTTTT
v_gene: TRBV7-2; j_gene: TRBJ1-1; abundance: many; d_gene: NA; CDR3aa: CAGSLVSDNTEAFF; CDR3nt: TGTGCCGGCAGCTTAGTCTCAGATAACACTGAAGCTTTCTTT
v_gene: TRBV28; j_gene: TRBJ1-1; abundance: many; d_gene: NA; CDR3aa: CASSPSWPVNTEAFF; CDR3nt: TGTGCCAGCAGCCCTAGCTGGCCGGTTAACACTGAAGCTTTCTTT
v_gene: TRBV24-1; j_gene: TRBJ2-5; abundance: many; d_gene: TRBD1; CDR3aa: CATSVGWGQGETQYF; CDR3nt: TGTGCCACCAGTGTAGGGTGGGGACAGGGTGAGACCCAGTACTTC
v_gene: TRBV6-1; j_gene: TRBJ2-2; abundance: NA; d_gene: NA; CDR3aa: CASSRQTANTGELFF; CDR3nt: TGTGCCAGCAGTCGGCAGACCGCGAACACCGGGGAGCTGTTTTTT
v_gene: TRBV12-3/TRBV12-4; j_gene: TRBJ2-6; abundance: few; d_gene: NA; CDR3aa: CASSYSPAVSGANVLTF; CDR3nt: TGTGCCAGCAGTTACTCTCCCGCGGTCTCTGGGGCCAACGTCCTGACTTTC
v_gene: TRBV6-1; j_gene: TRBJ2-3; abundance: many; d_gene: NA; CDR3aa: CASSQGITQYF; CDR3nt: TGTGCCAGCAGTCAGGGGATCACGCAGTATTTT
v_gene: TRBV6-1; j_gene: TRBJ2-7; abundance: many; d_gene: NA; CDR3aa: CASSPWKTYEQYF; CDR3nt: TGTGCCAGCAGTCCATGGAAAACTTACGAGCAGTACTTC
v_gene: TRBV4-1; j_gene: TRBJ2-2; abundance: NA; d_gene: TRBD2; CDR3aa: CASSQETLAGTNTGELFF; CDR3nt: TGTGCCAGCAGCCAAGAGACCCTAGCGGGAACAAACACCGGGGAGCTGTTTTTT
v_gene: TRBV5-4; j_gene: TRBJ2-5; abundance: few; d_gene: NA; CDR3aa: CASSTRKFRTEETQYF; CDR3nt: TGTGCCAGCAGCACCAGGAAGTTTAGGACAGAAGAGACCCAGTACTTC
v_gene: TRBV20-1; j_gene: TRBJ1-5; abundance: NA; d_gene: NA; CDR3aa: CSAHRGGDNQPQHF; CDR3nt: TGCAGTGCTCATCGAGGGGGTGACAATCAGCCCCAGCATTTT
v_gene: TRBV7-2; j_gene: TRBJ1-6; abundance: few; d_gene: TRBD1; CDR3aa: CASLDRNNSPLHF; CDR3nt: TGTGCCAGCCTGGACAGGAATAATTCACCCCTCCACTTT
v_gene: TRBV5-1; j_gene: TRBJ2-7; abundance: many; d_gene: NA; CDR3aa: CASSPRDSQYEQYF; CDR3nt: TGTGCCAGCAGTCCGCGGGACAGTCAGTACGAGCAGTACTTC
v_gene: TRBV5-1; j_gene: TRBJ2-7; abundance: many; d_gene: NA; CDR3aa: CASSLAHDGDSYEQYF; CDR3nt: TGCGCCAGCAGCTTGGCCCATGACGGGGACTCCTACGAGCAGTACTTC
v_gene: TRBV28; j_gene: TRBJ2-7; abundance: many; d_gene: TRBD2; CDR3aa: CASSPSGSMDYEQYF; CDR3nt: TGTGCCAGCAGTCCTAGCGGGAGTATGGACTACGAGCAGTACTTC
v_gene: TRBV11-3; j_gene: TRBJ2-7; abundance: many; d_gene: NA; CDR3aa: CASSLDGSTYEQYF; CDR3nt: TGTGCCAGCAGCTTAGATGGAAGTACCTACGAGCAGTACTTC
v_gene: TRBV29-1; j_gene: TRBJ2-2; abundance: many; d_gene: NA; CDR3aa: CSVVGHRNTGELFF; CDR3nt: TGCAGCGTTGTGGGACACCGGAACACCGGGGAGCTGTTTTTT
v_gene: TRBV4-1; j_gene: TRBJ1-1; abundance: NA; d_gene: NA; CDR3aa: CASRKQGGVNTEAFF; CDR3nt: TGCGCCAGCAGGAAACAGGGAGGGGTGAACACTGAAGCTTTCTTT
v_gene: TRBV5-1; j_gene: TRBJ1-1; abundance: few; d_gene: NA; CDR3aa: CASSLSRVNTEAFF; CDR3nt: TGCGCCAGCAGCTTAAGCCGGGTGAACACTGAAGCTTTCTTT
v_gene: TRBV28; j_gene: TRBJ1-1; abundance: many; d_gene: NA; CDR3aa: CASSQGMNTEAFF; CDR3nt: TGTGCCAGCAGTCAAGGAATGAACACTGAAGCTTTCTTT
v_gene: TRBV5-1; j_gene: TRBJ2-1; abundance: few; d_gene: TRBD2; CDR3aa: CASSWRLLAGDDNEQFF; CDR3nt: TGCGCCAGCAGCTGGCGGCTCCTAGCGGGAGATGACAATGAGCAGTTCTTC
v_gene: TRBV19; j_gene: TRBJ1-5; abundance: few; d_gene: NA; CDR3aa: CASSIRARGGIQPQHF; CDR3nt: TGTGCCAGTAGTATTCGAGCCAGGGGTGGCATTCAGCCCCAGCATTTT
v_gene: TRBV5-5; j_gene: TRBJ2-1; abundance: many; d_gene: TRBD2; CDR3aa: CASSPTGTSGKGYEQFF; CDR3nt: TGTGCCAGCAGCCCGACCGGGACTAGCGGGAAGGGGTATGAGCAGTTCTTC
v_gene: TRBV28; j_gene: TRBJ1-5; abundance: many; d_gene: NA; CDR3aa: CASSPYRGGNQPQHF; CDR3nt: TGTGCCAGCAGCCCCTATCGGGGGGGCAATCAGCCCCAGCATTTT
v_gene: TRBV27; j_gene: TRBJ2-1; abundance: NA; d_gene: TRBD2; CDR3aa: CASSFLGLAGVGEQFF; CDR3nt: TGTGCCAGCAGTTTCCTCGGACTAGCGGGAGTAGGTGAGCAGTTCTTC
v_gene: TRBV20-1; j_gene: TRBJ2-7; abundance: many; d_gene: TRBD2; CDR3aa: CSARPEGGSFSYEQYF; CDR3nt: TGCAGTGCTAGACCCGAGGGCGGGAGCTTCTCCTACGAGCAGTACTTC
v_gene: TRBV19; j_gene: TRBJ2-5; abundance: NA; d_gene: NA; CDR3aa: CASSINPSKTQYF; CDR3nt: TGTGCCAGTAGTATAAACCCTTCGAAGACCCAGTACTTC
v_gene: TRBV30; j_gene: TRBJ2-2; abundance: NA; d_gene: NA; CDR3aa: CAWSPTHGRTGELFF; CDR3nt: TGTGCCTGGAGTCCAACGCACGGGCGCACCGGGGAGCTGTTTTTT
v_gene: TRBV11-3; j_gene: TRBJ2-3; abundance: many; d_gene: NA; CDR3aa: CASSLMGGTDTQYF; CDR3nt: TGTGCCAGCAGCCTAATGGGGGGCACAGATACGCAGTATTTT
v_gene: TRBV4-2; j_gene: TRBJ2-7; abundance: few; d_gene: TRBD2; CDR3aa: CASSQVGTDIAGGPYEQYF; CDR3nt: TGTGCCAGCAGCCAAGTGGGGACAGACATAGCGGGAGGGCCCTACGAGCAGTACTTC